The 30 T cell receptor beta chains below all came from one sample that was sequenced in a study of T cell responses to AZD1222 COVID-19 vaccine. Sequencing was performed with immunoSEQ multiplex PCR; in TCRdb, only in-frame clones are kept and a portion is missing. The sample yields 68,000 or so clones, 80% seen once. The sample here was peripheral blood, taken on day 0 of AZD1222 vaccination. The receptors were sampled from an adult in good health.

The genes are TRBV4-1 and TRBJ2-7; TRBD1 matches at 11 bases. Trimming cost V 0 bases and J 6 bases; bases outside gene matches: 4. The CDR3 spans 15 residues. The V gene's germline CDR1 is MGHRA and CDR2 YSYEKL. The CDR3 reads CASSQDGQGAGEQYF. As DNA, the CDR3 is TGCGCCAGCAGCCAAGATGGACAGGGGGCAGGCGAGCAGTACTTC.

V and J are TRBV9 and TRBJ2-2; D is undetermined. Germline CDR1 and CDR2: SGDLS and YYNGEE. The CDR3 loop spans 13 amino acids. V lost 0 bases and J lost 6, with 6 bases in between. Written as DNA, the CDR3 is TGTGCCAGCAGCGTAGATGTAGCCGGGGAGCTGTTTTTT. Translating it yields CASSVDVAGELFF.

The rearrangement links TRBV19 to TRBJ1-1; perhaps TRBD1 as D (5 bases). The CDR3 extends over 16 amino acids. Germline assignment: CDR1 LNHDA and CDR2 SQIVND (reference sequence). Between the trimmed V and J ends, which lost 5 bases and 3 bases, there was a span of 19 bases. The CDR3 here is CASSFYPRGRDTEAFF. Here the CDR3 DNA reads TGTGCCAGTAGTTTTTACCCCCGGGGGAGGGACACTGAAGCTTTCTTT.

V usage is TRBV19 and J usage is TRBJ1-1; the D gene is possibly TRBD1 (5 bases). The V end was cut by 4 bases, the J end by 7 bases, with 19 bases between. Germline V CDR1 and CDR2: LNHDA, SQIVND (reference sequence). The CDR3 covers 15 residues. The CDR3: CASSRGTAGFGEAFF. The CDR3 DNA is TGTGCCAGTAGTAGGGGGACCGCGGGTTTTGGTGAAGCTTTCTTT.

The chain couples TRBV27 to TRBJ1-4; D is unclear. This CDR3 has 16 amino acids. V shed 10 bases and J shed 4 bases, with 22 bases lying between them. Germline CDR1 is MNHEY and CDR2 is SMNVEV (reference sequence). CDR3 in DNA: TGTGCCAACGCGGTTAAAGGACGTCCGTTTAATGAAAAACTGTTTTTT. Residues: CANAVKGRPFNEKLFF.

This rearrangement joins TRBV2 to TRBJ1-5, with D perhaps matching TRBD1 (5 bases). Between the trimmed V and J ends, which lost 5 bases and 4 bases, there was a span of 15 bases. The CDR3 is made up of 15 amino acids. In germline, CDR1 is SNHLY, CDR2 FYNNEI. This chain's CDR3 is CASSTQGLDNQPQHF. CDR3 nucleotides: TGTGCCAGCAGTACCCAGGGACTTGATAATCAGCCCCAGCATTTT.

A few counts support this clone. The chain recombines TRBV5-6 with TRBJ2-7, with a weak D call TRBD2 (6 bases). CDR3 length: 14 residues. V was shortened by 4 bases and J by 0 bases, with 11 bases between the two germline ends. Germline V CDR1 and CDR2: SGHDT, YYEEEE. Here the CDR3 reads CASSPRGNSYEQYF. Written as DNA, the CDR3 is TGTGCCAGCAGCCCCCGCGGGAACTCCTACGAGCAGTACTTC.

The chain recombines TRBV3-1 (or the pseudogene TRBV3-2) with TRBJ1-1; D is uncertain. Trimming shortened V by 1 base and J by 1 base, and 7 bases separated the two germline ends. Germline V gene sequence: CDR1 LGHDT, CDR2 YNNKEL (reference sequence). This CDR3 spans 14 amino acids. The CDR3 here is CASSQVGGNTEAFF. CDR3 sequence (DNA): TGTGCCAGCAGCCAAGTAGGAGGGAACACTGAAGCTTTCTTT.

The chain employs TRBV19 and TRBJ1-4, with 8 bases identical to TRBD1. This CDR3 comprises 16 residues. Per germline, CDR1 LNHDA and CDR2 SQIVND (reference sequence). The junction had 11 bases not matched to a gene; V was cut back by 7 bases and J by 4 bases. The CDR3 protein is CASKGQGAPSNEKLFF. CDR3 bases: TGTGCCAGTAAAGGGCAGGGGGCGCCGAGTAATGAAAAACTGTTTTTT.

The chain is built from TRBV18 and TRBJ1-1, with a possible D match to TRBD1 (5 bases). The CDR3 contains 17 residues. The ends were cut back, 2 bases at V and 1 base at J, with 17 bases in the middle. The germline gives CDR1 KGHSH, CDR2 LQKENI. The CDR3 here is CASSPGVKGQGNTEAFF. The CDR3 region has the DNA TGTGCCAGCTCACCAGGGGTTAAGGGGCAGGGGAACACTGAAGCTTTCTTT.

This rearrangement joins TRBV12-3 or TRBV12-4 to TRBJ1-5; D remains unclear. V lost 7 bases and J 0 bases, leaving 7 bases between the germline ends. This CDR3 contains 13 residues. CDR3 residues: CASNGDSNQPQHF. The CDR3, as DNA: TGTGCCAGCAACGGAGATAGCAATCAGCCCCAGCATTTT.

The chain's CDR3 is CASSMTGFSGANVLTF. The CDR3 DNA reads as TGTGCCAGCAGTATGACAGGGTTCTCTGGGGCCAACGTCCTGACTTTC. J is TRBJ2-6 and V is TRBV6-4; 7 bases are shared with TRBD1. The CDR3 loop spans 16 amino acids. CDR1 MRHNA and CDR2 SNTAGT come from the germline V gene. V lost 5 bases, J lost 0 bases, and 4 bases stayed unmatched.

The V call is TRBV2, the J call TRBJ1-1, with 10 bases matching TRBD1. This CDR3 spans 16 amino acids. The germline V gene encodes CDR1 SNHLY and CDR2 FYNNEI. The V gene end was trimmed by 3 bases and the J gene end by 3 bases; junction bases not matched to a gene: 7. The CDR3 sequence: CASSDLGGQGYTEAFF. The DNA for the CDR3 is TGTGCCAGCAGTGACTTGGGGGGACAGGGGTACACTGAAGCTTTCTTT.

The chain has TRBV5-1 and TRBJ2-7; 11 positions match TRBD2. The CDR3 totals 14 residues. The junction had 4 bases not matched to a gene; V was cut back by 4 bases and J by 4 bases. CDR1 and CDR2 from the germline V gene are SGHRS and YFSETQ. The CDR3 region is CASSAGTSGYEQYF. CDR3 nucleotides: TGCGCCAGCAGCGCAGGGACTAGCGGATACGAGCAGTACTTC.

The chain uses TRBV9 and TRBJ1-3; unclear D gene. From germline, CDR1 is SGDLS and CDR2 YYNGEE. Trimming stripped 2 bases from V and 2 bases from J, with 11 bases between. The CDR3 spans 15 residues. As DNA, the CDR3 is TGTGCCAGCAGCGTGACACCGGTCACTGGAAACACCATATATTTT. It encodes CASSVTPVTGNTIYF.

A single count supports this clone. The chain is built from TRBV30 and TRBJ2-5; D gene unclear. This CDR3 spans 12 amino acids. Germline V gives CDR1 GTSNPN, CDR2 SVGIG (reference sequence). V lost 2 bases and J lost 5, with 9 bases in between. The CDR3: CAWSFSVETQYF. Here the CDR3 DNA reads TGTGCCTGGAGTTTTAGTGTGGAGACCCAGTACTTC.

This sequence joins TRBV7-8 and TRBJ1-4, with unresolved D. Germline assignment: CDR1 SGHVS and CDR2 FQNEAQ. The CDR3 contains 14 residues. Trimming took 2 bases from V and 7 from J, leaving 11 bases between them. The CDR3 DNA sequence: TGTGCCAGCAGCTTACTTGTTAGGTCTGAAAAACTGTTTTTT. It is translated as CASSLLVRSEKLFF.

This clone was found once. The CDR3 DNA reads as TGTGCCAGCAGCCATTACGGACAGGGACTCCACTTT. It is translated as CASSHYGQGLHF. The rearrangement uses TRBV3-1 (or the pseudogene TRBV3-2) and TRBJ1-6; 8 bases map to TRBD1. The V and J ends lost 3 bases and 16 bases, in that order; junction bases with no gene match: 5. Germline CDR1 LGHDT, CDR2 YNNKEL (reference sequence). The CDR3 totals 12 residues.

The chain's CDR3 is CASSLSGGITDTQYF. CDR3 sequence (DNA): TGCGCCAGCAGCTTAAGCGGGGGGATCACAGATACGCAGTATTTT. The chain carries TRBV5-1 and TRBJ2-3; 9 positions match TRBD2. CDR3 length equals 15 residues. Germline-derived CDR1 and CDR2 are SGHRS and YFSETQ. V trimming: 2 bases; J trimming: 2 bases; junction bases outside the gene matches: 3. The full variable domain, its missing parts supplied by reference TRBV5-1 and TRBJ2-3, is KAGVTQTPRYLIKTRGQQVTLSCSPISGHRSVSWYQQTPGQGLQFLFEYFSETQRNKGNFPGRFSGRQFSNSRSEMNVSTLELGDSALYLCASSLSGGITDTQYFGPGTRLTVL.

The chain combines TRBV11-3 with TRBJ2-7; D gene ambiguous. V was pared by 2 bases and J by 3 bases, with 8 bases between. The CDR3 extends over 13 amino acids. From germline, CDR1 is SGHNT and CDR2 YENEEA. The CDR3 sequence is CASSLFSHYEQYF. The CDR3, as DNA: TGTGCCAGCAGCTTATTCTCCCACTACGAGCAGTACTTC.

This chain connects TRBV7-2 to TRBJ1-5, with a weak D call TRBD1 (6 bases). CDR1 is SGHTA, CDR2 FQGNSA, per germline. V was clipped by 6 bases and J by 5 bases, with 20 bases between them. The CDR3 spans 16 residues. CDR3 sequence (DNA): TGTGCCAGCAGTCCTGGGGGCGGGGGCCCTTATCAGCCCCAGCATTTT. Encoded protein: CASSPGGGGPYQPQHF.

Comment on this clone: One end of the junction fails to match germline, which may point to a read error. This chain uses TRBV5-4 with TRBJ2-7; TRBD2 aligns across 7 bases. Germline V lookup: CDR1 SGHNT, CDR2 YYREEE (reference sequence). The CDR3 covers 14 residues. The CDR3 loop reads CASSPGTTTYEQHF. DNA for the CDR3: TGTGCCAGCAGCCCCGGGACTACCACCTACGAGCAGCACTTC.

CDR3 in amino acids: CASSDDEKLFF. In DNA, the CDR3 is TGTGCCAGCAGTGACGATGAAAAACTGTTTTTT. The rearrangement uses TRBV2 and TRBJ1-4; D gene ambiguous. Germline V gene data show CDR1 as SNHLY and CDR2 as FYNNEI. V was trimmed by 3 bases and J by 6 bases, leaving 2 bases between them. CDR3 length: 11 residues. The variable domain in full, with the rest retrieved from reference TRBV2 and TRBJ1-4, is EPEVTQTPSHQVTQMGQEVILRCVPISNHLYFYWYRQILGQKVEFLVSFYNNEISEKSEIFDDQFSVERPDGSNFTLKIRSTKLEDSAMYFCASSDDEKLFFGSGTQLSVL.

This CDR3 reads CASSLAGQGGHGYTF. The CDR3 nucleotides are TGTGCCAGCAGCTTGGCCGGACAGGGGGGTCATGGCTACACCTTC. The chain employs TRBV5-4 and TRBJ1-2; TRBD1 aligns across 10 bases. The V gene end was trimmed by 0 bases and the J gene end by 6 bases; junction bases not matched to a gene: 5. The CDR3 has 15 amino acids. CDR1 SGHNT and CDR2 YYREEE come from the germline V gene (reference sequence).

The CDR3 region has the DNA TGTGCCAGCAGTTACTCTTTATTCAATGAGCAGTTCTTC. Residues: CASSYSLFNEQFF. The gene calls are TRBV6-5 and TRBJ2-1; D not resolved. Germline CDR1 is MNHEY and CDR2 is SVGAGI. CDR3 length: 13 residues. Trimming took off 0 bases at V and 6 bases at J, with 6 bases between the two ends.

This chain links TRBV19 with TRBJ1-4; unclear D gene. Germline V gives CDR1 LNHDA, CDR2 SQIVND (reference sequence). V lost 5 bases to trimming and J lost 5 bases, with 12 bases between them. The CDR3 runs to 14 residues. The CDR3: CASSVTVENEKLFF. The CDR3 DNA sequence: TGTGCCAGTAGTGTTACGGTTGAAAATGAAAAACTGTTTTTT.

This clone came up a few times. V usage is TRBV7-3 and J usage is TRBJ2-7, with 10 bases identical to TRBD1. Per the germline V gene, CDR1 is SGHTA and CDR2 is FQGTGA. The CDR3 has 14 residues. The junction had 8 bases not matched to a gene; V was cut back by 6 bases and J by 6 bases. Here the CDR3 reads CASRTGTGVGEQYF. Written as DNA, the CDR3 is TGTGCCAGCAGAACCGGGACAGGGGTGGGCGAGCAGTACTTC.

This sequence joins TRBV6-1 and TRBJ1-6, with D possibly matching TRBD1 (5 bases). The CDR3 is 15 amino acids. Trimming took 2 bases from V and 8 from J, leaving 13 bases between them. In germline, CDR1 is MNHNS, CDR2 SASEGT. The CDR3 DNA is TGTGCCAGCAGTGAATGGGGGAACGGCGATTCACCCCTCCACTTT. This codes for CASSEWGNGDSPLHF.

The chain joins TRBV4-1 to TRBJ2-3; no reliable D call. Trimming stripped 1 base from V and 4 bases from J, with 0 bases between. Germline V gene lookup returns CDR1 MGHRA and CDR2 YSYEKL. This CDR3 comprises 11 residues. CDR3 in amino acids: CASSQADTQYF. For the CDR3, the DNA is TGCGCCAGCAGCCAAGCAGATACGCAGTATTTT.

The chain uses TRBV7-9 and TRBJ1-1; 8 bases fit TRBD1. Germline V CDR1 and CDR2: SEHNR, FQNEAQ (reference sequence). J was trimmed by 8 bases and V by 2 bases; bases with no gene match: 10. This CDR3 is built from 15 residues. The CDR3 nucleotides read TGTGCCAGCAGCTTAAGGGAGGATGACAGGGGAGAAGCTTTCTTT. Residues: CASSLREDDRGEAFF. Filled out from reference TRBV7-9 and TRBJ1-1, the complete variable domain reads DTGVSQNPRHKITKRGQNVTFRCDPISEHNRLYWYRQTLGQGPEFLTYFQNEAQLEKSRLLSDRFSAERPKGSFSTLEIQRTEQGDSAMYLCASSLREDDRGEAFFGQGTRLTVV.